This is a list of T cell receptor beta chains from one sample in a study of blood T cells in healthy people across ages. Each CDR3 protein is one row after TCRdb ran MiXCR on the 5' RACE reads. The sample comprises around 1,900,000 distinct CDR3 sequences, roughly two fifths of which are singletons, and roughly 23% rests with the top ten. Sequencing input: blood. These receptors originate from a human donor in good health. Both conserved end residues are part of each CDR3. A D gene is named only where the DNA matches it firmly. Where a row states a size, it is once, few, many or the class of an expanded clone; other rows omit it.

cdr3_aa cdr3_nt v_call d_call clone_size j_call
CASSQSGLAGPNEQFF TGTGCCAGCAGTCAGTCGGGACTAGCGGGGCCCAATGAGCAGTTCTTC TRBV6-5 TRBD2 few TRBJ2-1
CSATDRDRGLYGYTF TGCAGTGCCACCGACCGGGACAGGGGGCTCTATGGCTACACCTTC TRBV20-1 TRBD1 NA TRBJ1-2
CATSEGKRYNEQFF TGTGCCACCAGTGAGGGGAAACGATACAATGAGCAGTTCTTC TRBV24-1 NA few TRBJ2-1
CASSWTSGEQYF TGTGCCAGCAGTTGGACTAGCGGCGAGCAGTACTTC TRBV6-2/TRBV6-3 TRBD2 NA TRBJ2-7
CASSVTQRLNEQYF TGTGCCAGCAGTGTAACCCAGCGCTTGAACGAGCAGTACTTC TRBV2 NA NA TRBJ2-7
CASSQEGQGAYGYTF TGCGCCAGCAGCCAGGAAGGACAGGGGGCGTATGGCTACACCTTC TRBV4-3 TRBD1 few TRBJ1-2
CAISESGLPPHEQFF TGTGCCATCAGTGAGTCCGGACTCCCCCCACATGAGCAGTTCTTC TRBV10-3 NA few TRBJ2-1
CSAIYGGRGKTEAFF TGCAGTGCAATTTATGGGGGCAGGGGGAAGACTGAAGCTTTCTTT TRBV20-1 TRBD1 NA TRBJ1-1
CSAKAGELVDTQYF TGCAGCGCCAAAGCGGGAGAATTGGTAGATACGCAGTATTTT TRBV29-1 TRBD2 NA TRBJ2-3
CSALGQQETQYF TGCAGTGCACTCGGACAGCAAGAGACCCAGTACTTC TRBV20-1 NA NA TRBJ2-5
CASSPYRGRLEDEQYF TGTGCCAGCAGCCCATACAGGGGGCGCCTCGAAGACGAGCAGTACTTC TRBV7-9 TRBD1 NA TRBJ2-7
CASSLAPSSYGTDTQYF TGTGCCAGCAGCTTGGCCCCCAGCAGTTACGGCACAGATACGCAGTATTTT TRBV5-4 NA NA TRBJ2-3
CASSTTVYNSPLHF TGTGCCAGCAGCACGACAGTCTATAATTCACCCCTCCACTTT TRBV7-8 NA NA TRBJ1-6
CASSYSPREGNEQYF TGTGCCAGCAGTTACTCCCCTCGGGAGGGGAACGAGCAGTACTTC TRBV6-6 TRBD2 once TRBJ2-7
CASSDDAGFDSPLHF TGTGCCAGCAGTGATGATGCCGGGTTTGATTCACCCCTCCACTTT TRBV2 NA NA TRBJ1-6
CASSVAGDSSYEQYF TGTGCCAGCAGTGTAGCAGGGGACAGCTCCTACGAGCAGTACTTC TRBV7-3 TRBD1 NA TRBJ2-7
CASSLTSNPLFTF TGTGCCAGCAGTTTGACATCTAATCCCCTTTTCACCTTC TRBV2 NA NA TRBJ1-2
CASSYAGTGAYEQYF TGTGCCAGCAGTTACGCAGGGACAGGGGCTTACGAGCAGTACTTC TRBV27 TRBD1 NA TRBJ2-7
CATSPQGGRGLLGGGYTF TGTGCCACCAGCCCTCAAGGTGGCAGGGGCCTCCTAGGGGGAGGCTACACCTTC TRBV15 NA NA TRBJ1-2
CASSLEASGGDTQYF TGTGCCAGCAGCTTAGAGGCTAGCGGGGGGGATACGCAGTATTTT TRBV7-2 TRBD2 few TRBJ2-3
CASSPVTPSGTGWYEQYF TGTGCCAGCAGCCCGGTTACCCCATCCGGGACAGGGTGGTACGAGCAGTACTTC TRBV7-9 TRBD1 few TRBJ2-7
CASRRRLAGENWGETQYF TGTGCCAGCAGGAGGAGACTAGCGGGGGAGAATTGGGGGGAGACCCAGTACTTC TRBV6-2/TRBV6-3 TRBD2 NA TRBJ2-5
CASSPLWGQNNEQFF TGTGCCAGCAGCCCGCTTTGGGGACAGAACAATGAGCAGTTCTTC TRBV12-3/TRBV12-4 TRBD1 few TRBJ2-1
CASSLKVSDTQYF TGTGCCAGCAGCTTAAAGGTTTCAGATACGCAGTATTTT TRBV7-6 NA NA TRBJ2-3
CASRFYLSQQETQFF TGTGCCAGCAGATTTTATCTAAGCCAACAAGAGACCCAGTTCTTC TRBV12-3/TRBV12-4 NA NA TRBJ2-1